This T cell receptor (beta chain) was documented in a study of Ad26.COV2.S vaccination and SARS-CoV-2 variants. Treatment in this sample: about 20 received Ad26.COV2.S at low or high dose, single or two shots; 5 received placebo; per-sample allocation not given. Specimens were obtained on day 63 following the first vaccine or placebo injection. A Boston adult aged 18-55 years was the donor. An Ad26 vector carrying the Wuhan-strain SARS-CoV-2 spike served as the vaccine. Overall study results and limits: There was a possibility that the TCR breadth and depth analyses underestimated total T cell responses. People given the vaccine had a wider spike-specific TCR breadth than placebo recipients did.

CDR1 is SNHLY and CDR2 is FYNNEI in the germline V gene. J lost 4 bases, V lost 4 bases, and 3 bases had no gene match. This CDR3 has 13 residues. This table comes from immunoSEQ multiplex PCR, and its TCRdb copy is limited to in-frame clones, with some not included. The repertoire consists of 380,000 or so clones, with about 86% occurring once and the leading ten covering roughly 10%. This clone has a handful of counts. What it binds is not known. This sequence was found in a person aged 18-60 years who received the Ad26.COV2.S COVID-19 vaccine or a placebo. The sample here was peripheral blood, taken in a trial of Ad26.COV2.S vaccine versus placebo. The chain employs TRBV2 and TRBJ1-1, with TRBD1 identical over 7 bases. For the CDR3, the DNA is TGTGCCAGCAGTGTCGAGGGGGCCACTGAAGCTTTCTTT. Its translation is CASSVEGATEAFF.